The 10 T cell receptor beta chains below all came from one sample that was sequenced in a study of control samples from healthy donors and cancer patients. The repertoire was sequenced with immunoSEQ multiplex PCR; TCRdb's copy has only in-frame clones and lacks some. The sample includes around 150,000 clones, 89% of them seen just once. The sample was blood. The receptors were gathered from a man younger than 45 in good health.

V usage is TRBV3-1 (or the pseudogene TRBV3-2) and J usage is TRBJ2-7; D call uncertain. CDR1 is LGHDT, CDR2 YNNKEL, per germline (reference sequence). CDR3 size: 14 residues. V lost 0 bases, J lost 11 bases, and 17 bases lay in between. CDR3 in amino acids: CASSQDFSYRSKYF. The CDR3 nucleotides are TGTGCCAGCAGCCAAGATTTTTCGTATCGATCCAAGTACTTC.

V and J are TRBV6-6 and TRBJ2-2, with 10 bases lining up with TRBD2. The CDR3 runs 15 residues. Germline V gene sequence: CDR1 MNHNY, CDR2 SVGAGI (reference sequence). Trimming took 8 bases from V and 2 from J; bases not matched to a gene: 5. The CDR3 DNA sequence: TGTGCCAGCCCTCCTAGCGGGAGAAACACCGGGGAGCTGTTTTTT. Protein product: CASPPSGRNTGELFF.

The rearrangement joins TRBV6-1 to TRBJ2-5, with D possibly TRBD2 on 5 matching bases. Germline V lookup: CDR1 MNHNS, CDR2 SASEGT. V was trimmed by 3 bases and J by 5 bases, leaving 10 bases between them. The CDR3 covers 13 residues. In DNA, the CDR3 is TGTGCCAGCAGTGACGGACTGTGGGAGACCCAGTACTTC. Its translation: CASSDGLWETQYF.

This sequence joins TRBV7-2 and TRBJ1-4; no reliable D call. Per the germline V gene, CDR1 is SGHTA and CDR2 is FQGNSA. There are 14 residues in the CDR3. The V gene lost 2 bases and the J gene lost 0 bases, with 4 bases spanning the gap. The CDR3, as DNA: TGTGCCAGCAGCTTACGCCCAACTAATGAAAAACTGTTTTTT. This codes for CASSLRPTNEKLFF.

The chain joins TRBV18 to TRBJ1-3, with a possible D match to TRBD1 (5 bases). Germline CDR1 is KGHSH and CDR2 is LQKENI. The CDR3 covers 16 residues. The ends were cut back, 0 bases at V and 0 bases at J, with 9 bases in the middle. CDR3 DNA: TGTGCCAGCTCACCACCGGCAGGGCGCTCTGGAAACACCATATATTTT. Protein product: CASSPPAGRSGNTIYF.

The chain joins TRBV7-2 to TRBJ2-5; 10 bases agree with TRBD2. V was pared by 5 bases and J by 4 bases, with 4 bases of the junction left unmatched. The CDR3 is made up of 14 amino acids. Germline V lookup: CDR1 SGHTA, CDR2 FQGNSA. The CDR3 DNA follows: TGTGCCAGCAGCCACAGGACTAGCGGAGAGACCCAGTACTTC. Translating gives CASSHRTSGETQYF.

This clone was recorded a few times. The chain joins TRBV27 to TRBJ1-2; D remains unclear. Germline loops: CDR1 MNHEY, CDR2 SMNVEV (reference sequence). The CDR3 loop spans 14 amino acids. V was pared by 4 bases and J by 2 bases, with 11 bases between. CDR3 sequence (DNA): TGTGCCAGCAGTTCGAGCACAAGAAACTATGGCTACACCTTC. Protein product: CASSSSTRNYGYTF.

This clone has more than one count but fewer than ten. The chain joins TRBV7-9 to TRBJ1-1, with TRBD1 as a possible D gene (5 bases). V was trimmed by 5 bases and J by 1 base, leaving 11 bases between them. This CDR3 is 14 amino acids long. Looked up from germline, CDR1 is SEHNR and CDR2 is FQNEAQ (reference sequence). CDR3 loop: CASSGWGRNTEAFF. For the CDR3, the DNA is TGTGCCAGCAGCGGCTGGGGCAGGAACACTGAAGCTTTCTTT.

This clone was seen a handful of times. This chain links TRBV27 with TRBJ1-1; D is perhaps TRBD1 (6 bases). CDR3 length: 16 residues. Germline V gives CDR1 MNHEY, CDR2 SMNVEV (reference sequence). Trimming took off 7 bases at V and 1 base at J, with 19 bases between the two ends. DNA for the CDR3: TGTGCCAGCACAACACTTTCCGGGACATCGAACACTGAAGCTTTCTTT. This encodes CASTTLSGTSNTEAFF.

V usage is TRBV7-5 and J usage is TRBJ2-3; TRBD2 is taken as the D call from the table, unchecked against the DNA. TRBV7-5 is a pseudogene segment. The CDR3 is made up of 15 amino acids. The CDR3 DNA reads as TGTGCCAGAAGGCACCTGCGGGGGATCACAGATACGCAGTATTTT. This translates into CARRHLRGITDTQYF.